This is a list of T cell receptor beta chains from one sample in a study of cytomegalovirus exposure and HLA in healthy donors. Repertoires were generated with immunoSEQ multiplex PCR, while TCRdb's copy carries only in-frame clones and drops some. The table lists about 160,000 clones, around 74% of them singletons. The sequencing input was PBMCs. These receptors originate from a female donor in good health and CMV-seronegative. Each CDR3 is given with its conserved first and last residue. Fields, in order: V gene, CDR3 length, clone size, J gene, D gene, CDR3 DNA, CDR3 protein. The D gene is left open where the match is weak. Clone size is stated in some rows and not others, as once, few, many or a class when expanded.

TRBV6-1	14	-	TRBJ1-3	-	TGTGCCAGCACCCAACAGGGAAGGGGAAACACCATATATTTT	CASTQQGRGNTIYF
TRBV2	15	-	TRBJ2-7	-	TGTGCCAGCAGTAGTTCCCGGGTCGGGTCCTACGAGCAGTACTTC	CASSSSRVGSYEQYF
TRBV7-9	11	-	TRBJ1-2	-	TGTGCCAGCAGCTTAGGAGGGAGCTACACCTTC	CASSLGGSYTF
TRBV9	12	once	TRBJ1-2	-	TGTGCCAGCAGCGGAAGGGGCTATGGCTACACCTTC	CASSGRGYGYTF
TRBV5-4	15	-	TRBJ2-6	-	TGTGCCAGCAGCTTCGGACATTCTGGGGCCAACGTCCTGACTTTC	CASSFGHSGANVLTF
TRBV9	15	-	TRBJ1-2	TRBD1	TGTGCCAGCAGCGTGACCACAGGGGAGATAGGGGGCTACACCTTC	CASSVTTGEIGGYTF
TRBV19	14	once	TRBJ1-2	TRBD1	TGTGCCAGTAGTACCCCGGACAGGAACTATGGCTACACCTTC	CASSTPDRNYGYTF
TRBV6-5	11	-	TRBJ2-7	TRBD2	TGTGCGAGCGGGGCGCTACGGGAGCAGTACTTC	CASGALREQYF
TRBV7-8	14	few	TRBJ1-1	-	TGTGCCAGCAGCTTCCGGGACGGGGGGACTGAAGCTTTCTTT	CASSFRDGGTEAFF
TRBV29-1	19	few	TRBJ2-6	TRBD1	TGCAGCGTTGAAGGAGGACAGGGGCCAGCTACCTCTGGGGCCAACGTCCTGACTTTC	CSVEGGQGPATSGANVLTF
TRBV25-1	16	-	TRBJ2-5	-	TGTGCCAGCAGTGAATATTCCACAGCTCACCAAGAGACCCAGTACTTC	CASSEYSTAHQETQYF
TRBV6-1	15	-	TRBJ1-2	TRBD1	TGTGCCAGCAGTGAACCAGGACAGGGGGCGACCGGCTACACCTTC	CASSEPGQGATGYTF
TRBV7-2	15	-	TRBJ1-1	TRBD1	TGTGCCAGCAGCTTAGGGACAGGGATCGGGACTGAAGCTTTCTTT	CASSLGTGIGTEAFF
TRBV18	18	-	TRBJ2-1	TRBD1	TGTGCCAGCTCACCGCAAAGGACAGGGACAGCCACGGGCAATGAGCAGTTCTTC	CASSPQRTGTATGNEQFF
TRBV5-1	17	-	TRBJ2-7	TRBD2	TGCGCCAGCAGCTTGCGTCTAGCGGGAGGACTCTCCTACGAGCAGTACTTC	CASSLRLAGGLSYEQYF
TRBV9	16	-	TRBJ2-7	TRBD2	TGTGCCAGCAGCGTAGCGGCTAGCGGGGCCCTCTACGGGCAGTACTTC	CASSVAASGALYGQYF
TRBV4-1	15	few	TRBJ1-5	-	TGCGCCAGCAGCCAAGTCCCCAGTAGCAATCAGCCCCAGCATTTT	CASSQVPSSNQPQHF
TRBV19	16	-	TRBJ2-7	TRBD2	TGTGCCAGTAGTCTCGGGACTAGCGGGACCGGTTTTGGGCAGTACTTC	CASSLGTSGTGFGQYF
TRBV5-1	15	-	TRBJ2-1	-	TGCGCCAGCAGCTTGGATACTAGTCGGGCGAATGAGCAGTTCTTC	CASSLDTSRANEQFF